This TCR beta chain was obtained from a study of T cells in Graves' hyperthyroidism and ophthalmopathy. Whole-study findings and limits: Among clonotypes expanded in thyroid above 0.001, most were also found in blood.

The investigators amplified TCR beta CDR3 regions from RNA transcripts. HTBI primers were employed in a first-round RT-PCR of the TCR CDR3. MiXCR was run by TCRdb on the multiplex PCR reads, yielding one entry per CDR3 protein. Of about 270,000 distinct CDR3 sequences listed, over 20% are singletons. A patient was excluded if there was uncontrolled infection, other autoimmune disease, pregnancy or lactation. Diagnosing involved the use of clinical symptoms, serum thyroxine and TRAb, thyroid ultrasound and orbital computed tomography. This CDR3 has 17 amino acids. From germline, CDR1 is LGHNA and CDR2 YNFKEQ. The V end was cut by 0 bases, the J end by 0 bases, with 12 bases between. A remark on this clonotype: Its antigen is not known.

The V and J genes are TRBV4-2 and TRBJ2-1, with D unclear. The sample consisted of blood. The clonotype was recovered from a man younger than 40 with Graves' ophthalmopathy. Here the CDR3 reads CASSQDNSRASYNEQFF. CDR3 DNA sequence: TGTGCCAGCAGCCAAGATAACAGTAGGGCCTCCTACAATGAGCAGTTCTTC.